Below, 26 T cell receptor beta chains from the same sample are listed, as sequenced in a study of regulatory T cells in long-lasting Graves disease. Relying on iRepertoire HTBI primers and Arm-PCR of CDR3 regions, the team built TCR beta libraries. A single record per CDR3 protein comes from TCRdb applying MiXCR to the multiplex PCR reads. The sample has some 500,000 distinct CDR3 sequences, around an eighth seen once. Time point described: newly diagnosed GD, antithyroid drugs for less than 3 months. From PBMCs, RNA was extracted and then used to make the TCR library. The same sample was also used in a study of T cells in Graves' hyperthyroidism and ophthalmopathy.

The specimen was peripheral blood mononuclear cells (PBMCs), collected at new diagnosis, from a patient treated with antithyroid drugs. The receptors were gathered from a man younger than 40 with Graves disease.

Ten or more counts support this clonotype. This chain joins TRBV20-1 and TRBJ1-1; the match to TRBD1 covers 8 bases. The CDR3 loop spans 16 amino acids. Per germline, CDR1 DFQATT and CDR2 SNEGSKA (reference sequence). Unmatched junction bases numbered 13, after V lost 6 bases and J lost 1 base. The CDR3 reads CSAPRADRGGNTEAFF. CDR3 bases: TGCAGTGCCCCTAGAGCCGACAGGGGTGGGAACACTGAAGCTTTCTTT.

There are many counts of this clonotype. This chain connects TRBV27 to TRBJ2-1, with 9 nucleotides matching TRBD2. J lost 8 bases, V lost 3 bases, and 8 bases had no gene match. The V gene's germline CDR1 is MNHEY and CDR2 SMNVEV (reference sequence). The CDR3 consists of 15 residues. The CDR3, as DNA: TGTGCCAGCAGTTTTTCTAGCGGGGCAGGAGATGAGCAGTTCTTC. Protein: CASSFSSGAGDEQFF.

The rearrangement links TRBV7-3 to TRBJ2-1; 11 bases are shared with TRBD2. Trimming cost V 2 bases and J 4 bases; bases outside gene matches: 4. Germline values: CDR1 SGHTA, CDR2 FQGTGA. The CDR3 totals 16 residues. DNA for the CDR3: TGTGCCAGCAGCTTATATGGGACTAGCGGTTACAATGAGCAGTTCTTC. It is translated as CASSLYGTSGYNEQFF.

A remark on this clonotype: One end of the junction fails to match germline, which may point to a read error. The CDR3 loop reads CASSIDPHYNEQSF. CDR3 sequence (DNA): TGTGCCAGTAGTATAGATCCCCACTACAATGAGCAGTCCTTC. This rearrangement joins TRBV19 to TRBJ2-1, with no clear D. There are 14 residues in the CDR3. Looked up from germline, CDR1 is LNHDA and CDR2 is SQIVND (reference sequence).

The sample holds many counts of this clonotype. V and J are TRBV5-1 and TRBJ2-3; TRBD1 matches at 8 bases. CDR1 is SGHRS, CDR2 YFSETQ, per germline. Losses at the gene ends were 3 bases for V and 4 bases for J; bases not matched to a gene: 7. CDR3 length: 15 residues. Here the CDR3 DNA reads TGCGCCAGCAGCTCAGGACAGGGTCTGGCAGATACGCAGTATTTT. This gives the protein CASSSGQGLADTQYF.

This clonotype was detected many times. The chain combines TRBV11-2 with TRBJ2-7; 12 bases are a match to TRBD2. The germline gives CDR1 SGHAT, CDR2 FQNNGV. The CDR3 extends over 15 amino acids. V shed 5 bases, J shed 6 bases, and the junction held 8 bases outside the gene matches. CDR3 sequence (DNA): TGTGCCAGCAGCCTAAGACTAGCGGGAGACGGCGAGCAGTACTTC. Translation gives CASSLRLAGDGEQYF.

About this clonotype: It may be a read error: a sequence one base away is much more abundant. This sequence joins TRBV12-3 or TRBV12-4 and TRBJ2-1; 10 bases are a match to TRBD2. CDR3 size: 18 residues. CDR3 DNA: TGTGCCAGCGGTTTAAGACCAGCGGGAGGGGCCCTACTGAATGAGCAGTTCTTC. It yields the protein CASGLRPAGGALLNEQFF.

This clonotype was observed a few times. The J gene is TRBJ2-7, the V gene TRBV29-1; D gene unclear. The V gene lost 1 base and the J gene lost 8 bases, with 18 bases spanning the gap. In germline, CDR1 is SQVTM, CDR2 ANQGSEA. The CDR3 is 14 residues long. The CDR3 sequence: CSVEVLGLPGKQYF. The DNA of the CDR3 is TGCAGCGTTGAAGTTCTTGGCCTCCCTGGGAAGCAGTACTTC.

This clonotype was observed at least ten times. V is TRBV15 and J is TRBJ2-3; 9 nucleotides align to TRBD1. The V gene's germline CDR1 is LNHNV and CDR2 YYDKDF (reference sequence). Germline trimming cut 4 bases from V and 3 bases from J; bases unmatched to any gene: 8. The CDR3 contains 16 residues. This CDR3 is CATSTRTGVVTDTQYF. Written as DNA, the CDR3 is TGTGCCACCAGCACCCGGACAGGGGTAGTAACAGATACGCAGTATTTT.

This clonotype was seen at least ten times. The J gene is TRBJ2-3, the V gene TRBV20-1; 8 positions agree with TRBD1. The CDR3 spans 14 residues. CDR1 is DFQATT, CDR2 SNEGSKA, per germline (reference sequence). Trimming at V came to 5 bases and at J to 2 bases, leaving 6 bases not matched to a gene. CDR3 DNA sequence: TGCAGTGCTCCTGCCAGGGGGCTCACAGATACGCAGTATTTT. It codes for CSAPARGLTDTQYF.

Of note for this clonotype: The junction differs from germline at one of its ends, possibly a read error. The chain's CDR3 is CASTSRAGPLGLNF. The CDR3 DNA follows: TGTGCCAGCACCTCCCGGGCGGGGCCCCTCGGGTTGAACTTC. The rearrangement joins TRBV6-1 to TRBJ2-7; D is possibly TRBD2 (6 bases). The germline CDR1 and CDR2 sequences are MNHNS and SASEGT. This CDR3 has 14 residues.

V is TRBV29-1 and J is TRBJ2-5; unclear D gene. Trimming removed 6 bases at V and 4 bases at J, with 12 bases between. The CDR3 is made up of 12 amino acids. The germline CDR1 and CDR2 sequences are SQVTM and ANQGSEA. DNA for the CDR3: TGCAGCGTCTCCGACCAATTAGAGACCCAGTACTTC. This encodes CSVSDQLETQYF.

This clonotype occurred a few times. This chain joins TRBV5-6 and TRBJ2-3, with 7 bases lining up with TRBD1. The ends lost 2 bases at V and 4 bases at J; junction bases unmatched: 4. From germline, CDR1 is SGHDT and CDR2 YYEEEE. This CDR3 has 14 amino acids. CDR3 coding DNA: TGTGCCAGCAGCTTTCAGGGGACAGCAGATACGCAGTATTTT. This translates into CASSFQGTADTQYF.

The rearrangement links TRBV20-1 to TRBJ2-1, with 14 positions matching TRBD2. Germline lookup yields CDR1 DFQATT and CDR2 SNEGSKA (reference sequence). CDR3 length equals 16 residues. V was pared by 4 bases and J by 11 bases, with 13 bases of the junction left unmatched. In DNA, the CDR3 is TGCAGTGCTACTCATAGCGAGGGACTAGCGGGAGACCAGCAGTTCTTC. Amino acids: CSATHSEGLAGDQQFF.

This clonotype was seen only a few times. J is TRBJ2-1 and V is TRBV27; D remains unclear. The V gene lost 6 bases and the J gene lost 3 bases, with 9 bases spanning the gap. Germline CDR1 MNHEY, CDR2 SMNVEV (reference sequence). The length of the CDR3 is 13 residues. In DNA form, the CDR3 reads TGTGCCAGCAGGGTGGCTCTCTACAATGAGCAGTTCTTC. Translated: CASRVALYNEQFF.

The table lists this clonotype with a few counts. The rearrangement uses TRBV10-3 and TRBJ1-6; a weak D match, TRBD1 (6 bases). This CDR3 contains 16 residues. CDR1 ENHRY and CDR2 SYGVKD come from the germline V gene. V lost 11 bases and J lost 0, with 17 bases in between. The CDR3 DNA follows: TGTGCCTCAAAAGGACAGTTGAGCTCCTATAATTCACCCCTCCACTTT. Protein product: CASKGQLSSYNSPLHF.

The CDR3 region has the DNA TGTGCCAGTAGAGGCTCGCAGATAGATGAGCAGTTCTTC. This translates into CASRGSQIDEQFF. This chain joins TRBV19 and TRBJ2-1; D is ambiguous. V gave up 6 bases and J gave up 8 bases, with 14 bases separating them. CDR1 LNHDA and CDR2 SQIVND come from the germline V gene (reference sequence). The CDR3 loop spans 13 amino acids. The full variable domain, its missing parts supplied by reference TRBV19 and TRBJ2-1, is DGGITQSPKYLFRKEGQNVTLSCEQNLNHDAMYWYRQDPGQGLRLIYYSQIVNDFQKGDIAEGYSVSREKKESFPLTVTSAQKNPTAFYLCASRGSQIDEQFFGPGTRLTVL.

This clonotype was recorded many times. The CDR3 DNA reads as TGTGCCAGCAGTTCACAGGGATCTACTGTCGCCGGGGAGCTGTTTTTT. Translation: CASSSQGSTVAGELFF. The chain employs TRBV12-3 or TRBV12-4 and TRBJ2-2; D is possibly TRBD1 (6 bases). The CDR3 covers 16 residues. V was cut by 4 bases and J by 6 bases, with 18 bases left in between.

This clonotype was seen repeatedly, ten times or more. The chain carries TRBV7-9 and TRBJ2-7; a possible D gene is TRBD2 (5 bases). V lost 3 bases and J lost 6, with 9 bases in between. Germline values: CDR1 SEHNR, CDR2 FQNEAQ (reference sequence). The CDR3 covers 12 residues. The CDR3 DNA follows: TGTGCCAGCAGCTTGTCGGGGATCGAGCAGTACTTC. Translating it yields CASSLSGIEQYF.

The V call is TRBV15, the J call TRBJ2-7; D is perhaps TRBD1 (5 bases). V was pared by 3 bases and J by 2 bases, with 14 bases between. CDR3 length: 15 amino acids. From germline, CDR1 is LNHNV and CDR2 YYDKDF (reference sequence). CDR3 nucleotide sequence: TGTGCCACCAGCAGGGATCAGGGTAGGGCCTACGAGCAGTACTTC. As protein: CATSRDQGRAYEQYF.

Ten or more counts support this clonotype. The CDR3 loop reads CASSLHAGGGASYEQYF. In DNA, the CDR3 is TGTGCCAGCAGCCTCCACGCCGGAGGGGGCGCATCCTACGAGCAGTACTTC. The chain employs TRBV11-2 and TRBJ2-7, with D perhaps matching TRBD1 (7 bases). The ends were cut back, 5 bases at V and 1 base at J, with 21 bases in the middle. The length of the CDR3 is 17 residues. CDR1 and CDR2 (germline): SGHAT, FQNNGV.

In this sample, this clonotype turned up many times. An end of the junction does not agree with germline; a read error may underlie this. DNA for the CDR3: TGCAGTGCTCGGGACCAGAACTCCGGGGAGCTGTTTTTT. Translated, it gives CSARDQNSGELFF. The chain links TRBV20-1 to TRBJ2-2; D is tentatively TRBD1 or TRBD2 (5 bases each). This CDR3 is 13 amino acids long. Germline CDR1 DFQATT, CDR2 SNEGSKA (reference sequence).

The rearrangement joins TRBV19 to TRBJ2-1; TRBD1 is a possible D gene (6 bases). Looked up from germline, CDR1 is LNHDA and CDR2 is SQIVND (reference sequence). There are 14 residues in the CDR3. V was pared by 5 bases and J by 9 bases, with 17 bases between. This chain's CDR3 is CASSLQTGRPEQFF. DNA for the CDR3: TGTGCCAGTAGTCTACAAACAGGGCGACCTGAGCAGTTCTTC.

This clonotype has a count of ten or more. This rearrangement joins TRBV29-1 to TRBJ2-2; D may be TRBD1 (11 bases). Germline assignment: CDR1 SQVTM and CDR2 ANQGSEA. Trimming took 4 bases from V and 6 from J, leaving 27 bases between them. This CDR3 is 18 amino acids long. The CDR3 spells CSVAGQGGTLAGAGELFF. CDR3 DNA: TGCAGCGTTGCGGGACAGGGGGGAACTCTAGCGGGAGCCGGGGAGCTGTTTTTT.

This clonotype was detected a few times. V gene TRBV9 combines with J gene TRBJ2-1; D is uncertain. The CDR3 is made up of 14 amino acids. In germline, CDR1 is SGDLS, CDR2 YYNGEE. The germline V and J ends were trimmed by 0 bases and 9 bases, with 13 bases remaining between them. This CDR3 reads CASSVGVPLGEQFF. DNA for the CDR3: TGTGCCAGCAGCGTAGGTGTCCCCCTCGGTGAGCAGTTCTTC.

This clonotype has a count of ten or more. The chain carries TRBV11-2 and TRBJ2-7; no clear D. The CDR3 consists of 14 residues. Germline CDR1 SGHAT, CDR2 FQNNGV. Trimming shortened V by 3 bases and J by 5 bases, and 14 bases separated the two germline ends. CDR3 sequence: CASSFLTEADEQYF. CDR3 coding DNA: TGTGCCAGCAGCTTCCTCACAGAGGCGGACGAGCAGTACTTC.